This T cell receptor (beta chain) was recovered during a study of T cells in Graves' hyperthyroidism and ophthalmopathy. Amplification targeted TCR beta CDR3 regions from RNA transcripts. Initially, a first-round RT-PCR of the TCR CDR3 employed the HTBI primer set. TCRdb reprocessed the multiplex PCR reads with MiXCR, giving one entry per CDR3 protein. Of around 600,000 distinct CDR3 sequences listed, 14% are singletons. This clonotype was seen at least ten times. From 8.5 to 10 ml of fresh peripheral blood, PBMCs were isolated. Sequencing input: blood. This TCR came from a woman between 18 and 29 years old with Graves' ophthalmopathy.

The CDR3 sequence: CASSLRGPYEQYF. The CDR3 DNA sequence: TGTGCCAGCAGTTTAAGGGGGCCCTACGAGCAGTACTTC. The chain recombines TRBV28 with TRBJ2-7; 7 bases fit TRBD1. Germline V gene data show CDR1 as MDHEN and CDR2 as SYDVKM. This CDR3 has 13 residues. The J segment lost 2 bases and the V segment lost 2 bases, leaving 0 bases of the junction unmatched.